Listed here are 19 T cell receptor beta chains from one sample, sequenced in a study of blood T cell repertoires in COVID-19 (dated by TCRdb to the early 2020s). The library was produced with the immunoSEQ multiplex PCR assay. TCRdb obtained this table from immuneACCESS and retained in-frame rearrangements with V and J assigned. These tables miss some clones; where compared with another copy, unresolved V genes account for less than half of the shortfall, and the remainder is unexplained. The sample has 120,000 to 150,000 clones on record, about 80% of them singletons. Of the sample, under 9.5% is held by the ten largest clones. The sample taken for sequencing was peripheral blood. The receptors originated from a human donor in a cohort sampled during active COVID-19.

The chain uses TRBV6-5 and TRBJ1-4; no firm D call. V was pared by 8 bases and J by 4 bases, with 17 bases between. CDR1 is MNHEY, CDR2 SVGAGI, per germline. The CDR3 is made up of 15 amino acids. This CDR3 reads CASAAPSAGNEKLFF. Written as DNA, the CDR3 is TGTGCCAGCGCCGCCCCGTCAGCGGGTAATGAAAAACTGTTTTTT.

This clone was seen more than once but under ten times. The chain combines TRBV5-1 with TRBJ2-2, with a possible D match to TRBD2 (6 bases). CDR3 length: 16 amino acids. Between the trimmed V and J ends, which lost 4 bases and 0 bases, there was a span of 13 bases. CDR1 SGHRS and CDR2 YFSETQ come from the germline V gene. This CDR3 is CASSKGGVTNTGELFF. The CDR3 DNA is TGCGCCAGCAGCAAAGGAGGGGTAACGAACACCGGGGAGCTGTTTTTT.

The chain carries TRBV6-1 and TRBJ1-5; D remains ambiguous. Germline CDR1 reads MNHNS; CDR2 reads SASEGT. V lost 1 base, J lost 7 bases, and 14 bases lay in between. The CDR3 is 15 amino acids. CDR3 nucleotides: TGTGCCAGCAGTGAAGAGGCGGTGGGGAGCCAGCCCCAGCATTTT. Its translation: CASSEEAVGSQPQHF.

This CDR3 reads CASSEWGQGVYEQYF. The CDR3 region has the DNA TGCGCCAGCAGTGAGTGGGGACAGGGAGTGTACGAGCAGTACTTC. V usage is TRBV10-1 and J usage is TRBJ2-7; 9 nucleotides line up with TRBD1. After removal of 1 base from V and 4 bases from J, the junction contained 5 bases not matched to a gene. Germline CDR1 is WNHNN and CDR2 is SYGVQD (reference sequence). This CDR3 comprises 15 residues.

This sequence joins TRBV19 and TRBJ1-5, with TRBD1 as a possible D gene (6 bases). The CDR3 extends over 15 amino acids. Trimming shortened V by 6 bases and J by 1 base, and 13 bases separated the two germline ends. Germline values: CDR1 LNHDA, CDR2 SQIVND (reference sequence). In DNA form, the CDR3 reads TGTGCCAGTAGCTCGACAGGCGGGAGCAATCAGCCCCAGCATTTT. Translating gives CASSSTGGSNQPQHF.

J is TRBJ2-1 and V is TRBV6-5, with TRBD1 matching over 10 bases. From germline, CDR1 is MNHEY and CDR2 SVGAGI. The CDR3 is 15 amino acids. Trimming took 5 bases from V and 4 from J; bases not matched to a gene: 5. The CDR3 spells CASSRPGQGYNEQFF. CDR3 coding DNA: TGTGCCAGCAGTCGTCCGGGACAGGGGTACAATGAGCAGTTCTTC.

In its sample, this clone was seen a few times. This chain connects TRBV5-1 to TRBJ2-3; D might be TRBD1 (6 bases). V was trimmed by 1 base and J by 6 bases, leaving 6 bases between them. CDR1 and CDR2 from the germline V gene are SGHRS and YFSETQ. CDR3 length equals 12 residues. This CDR3 is CASSLTGDTQYF. CDR3 coding DNA: TGCGCCAGCAGCTTGACAGGGGATACGCAGTATTTT.

The V call is TRBV5-4, the J call TRBJ2-4, with a tentative D call TRBD1 (8 bases). Germline V gene sequence: CDR1 SGHNT, CDR2 YYREEE (reference sequence). V was shortened by 4 bases and J by 8 bases, with 13 bases between the two germline ends. This CDR3 has 13 amino acids. The CDR3 loop is CASSTGGRDIQYF. As DNA, the CDR3 is TGTGCCAGCAGCACAGGGGGGAGGGACATTCAGTACTTC.

The V gene is TRBV5-8, the J gene TRBJ2-1; tentatively, D is TRBD2 (6 bases). The V end lost 1 base, the J end lost 0 bases, and 8 bases lay between the germline ends. Germline CDR1 and CDR2: SGHTS and YDEGEE. The CDR3 consists of 15 residues. CDR3 DNA: TGTGCCAGCAGCTTGAGGGGACTCTCCTACAATGAGCAGTTCTTC. Its translation is CASSLRGLSYNEQFF.

The chain recombines TRBV19 with TRBJ1-5, with TRBD1 identical over 9 bases. The CDR3 has 17 residues. The trim removed 10 bases at V and 2 bases at J, leaving 15 bases unmatched. From germline, CDR1 is LNHDA and CDR2 SQIVND (reference sequence). The CDR3 DNA is TGTGCCACGACCACAGGGGGCTTGGTGAGGGGCAATCAGCCCCAGCATTTT. As protein: CATTTGGLVRGNQPQHF.

There are a few counts of this clone. The chain is built from TRBV7-9 and TRBJ1-4; TRBD1 aligns across 11 bases. The CDR3 runs 17 residues. The germline V gene has CDR1 SEHNR and CDR2 FQNEAQ (reference sequence). The junction had 5 bases not matched to a gene; V was cut back by 5 bases and J by 0 bases. Here the CDR3 reads CASSRTGGEATNEKLFF. The CDR3 coding sequence is TGTGCCAGCAGCCGGACAGGGGGCGAAGCAACTAATGAAAAACTGTTTTTT.

The V gene is TRBV19, the J gene TRBJ2-3; 10 positions match TRBD2. The CDR3 runs to 14 residues. Germline V gene sequence: CDR1 LNHDA, CDR2 SQIVND (reference sequence). J was trimmed by 5 bases and V by 5 bases; bases with no gene match: 4. As DNA, the CDR3 is TGTGCCAGTAGTGAGCGGGGGGGAATAGATACGCAGTATTTT. It encodes CASSERGGIDTQYF.

This chain uses TRBV18 with TRBJ2-1; 14 positions agree with TRBD2. J lost 9 bases, V lost 3 bases, and 7 bases had no gene match. Germline-derived CDR1 and CDR2 are KGHSH and LQKENI. This CDR3 is 16 amino acids long. CDR3 in amino acids: CASSPTSGGAEVEQFF. For the CDR3, the DNA is TGTGCCAGCTCACCGACTAGCGGGGGGGCCGAAGTTGAGCAGTTCTTC.

The chain uses TRBV21-1 and TRBJ2-3; the D call of TRBD1 is as the table states it, not checked on the DNA. TRBV21-1 is noted as a pseudogene. The CDR3 is made up of 17 amino acids. The CDR3 DNA is TGTGCCAGCAGCAGATTTTGCGGACAGACTAGCACAGATACGCAGTATTTT. It codes for CASSRFCGQTSTDTQYF.

The chain combines TRBV7-3 with TRBJ2-4; possible D gene TRBD1, 5 bases. V was shortened by 4 bases and J by 3 bases, with 10 bases between the two germline ends. CDR1 SGHTA and CDR2 FQGTGA come from the germline V gene. This CDR3 is 14 amino acids long. The CDR3 sequence: CASSSQGGKNIQYF. In DNA form, the CDR3 reads TGTGCCAGCAGCTCCCAGGGCGGCAAAAACATTCAGTACTTC. Variable domain in full (rest from reference TRBV7-3 and TRBJ2-4): GAGVSQTPSNKVTEKGKYVELRCDPISGHTALYWYRQSLGQGPEFLIYFQGTGAADDSGLPNDRFFAVRPEGSVSTLKIQRTERGDSAVYLCASSSQGGKNIQYFGAGTRLSVL.

The V call is TRBV11-2, the J call TRBJ2-7; tentatively, D is TRBD2 (6 bases). This CDR3 region has 13 residues. Germline lookup yields CDR1 SGHAT and CDR2 FQNNGV. V lost 0 bases and J 4 bases, leaving 7 bases between the germline ends. CDR3: CASSLDGGYEQYF. The CDR3 DNA reads TGTGCCAGCAGCTTAGATGGGGGGTACGAGCAGTACTTC.

The chain has TRBV5-1 and TRBJ1-6; possible D gene TRBD1, 6 bases. CDR1 is SGHRS, CDR2 YFSETQ, per germline. This CDR3 comprises 14 residues. V gave up 0 bases and J gave up 7 bases, with 8 bases separating them. The CDR3: CASSLEGVNSPLHF. The CDR3, as DNA: TGCGCCAGCAGCTTGGAGGGGGTAAATTCACCCCTCCACTTT.

The chain combines TRBV28 with TRBJ1-1, with TRBD1 as a possible D gene (5 bases). There are 14 residues in the CDR3. V was shortened by 6 bases and J by 6 bases, with 17 bases between the two germline ends. CDR1 is MDHEN, CDR2 SYDVKM, per germline. CDR3 in DNA: TGTGCCAGCAGCCCCAGGGTGGGAGGCTCTGAAGCTTTCTTT. Translating it yields CASSPRVGGSEAFF.

The gene calls are TRBV9 and TRBJ1-1; D is ambiguous. Germline values: CDR1 SGDLS, CDR2 YYNGEE. V lost 2 bases, J lost 3 bases, and 11 bases lay in between. This CDR3 contains 14 residues. CDR3 residues: CASSVGPADTEAFF. DNA of the CDR3: TGTGCCAGCAGCGTTGGCCCAGCGGACACTGAAGCTTTCTTT.